This T cell receptor (beta chain) was captured in a study of technical replicates of blood from several donors. Clones were sequenced by immunoSEQ multiplex PCR, and TCRdb holds only the in-frame ones, with some missing. This sample has around 72,000 clones, with less than 99% found just once. Sequencing used T cells isolated from PBMCs. The sequence came from a human donor in good health.

CDR3 amino acids: CASSVVDLGDTEAFF. The CDR3 DNA reads as TGTGCCAGCAGCGTAGTGGATCTGGGAGACACTGAAGCTTTCTTT. The J gene is TRBJ1-1, the V gene TRBV9; D is uncertain. V dropped 0 bases and J dropped 3 bases, with 12 bases sitting between them. The germline gives CDR1 SGDLS, CDR2 YYNGEE. The CDR3 runs 15 residues.